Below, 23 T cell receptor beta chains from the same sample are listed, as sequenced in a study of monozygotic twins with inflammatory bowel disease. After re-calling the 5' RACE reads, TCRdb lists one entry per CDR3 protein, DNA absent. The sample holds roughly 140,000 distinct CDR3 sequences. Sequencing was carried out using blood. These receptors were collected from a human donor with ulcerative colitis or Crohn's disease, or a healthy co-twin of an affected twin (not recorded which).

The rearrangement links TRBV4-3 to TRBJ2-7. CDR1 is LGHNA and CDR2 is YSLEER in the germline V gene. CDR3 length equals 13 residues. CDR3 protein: CASSQDTDYEQYF.

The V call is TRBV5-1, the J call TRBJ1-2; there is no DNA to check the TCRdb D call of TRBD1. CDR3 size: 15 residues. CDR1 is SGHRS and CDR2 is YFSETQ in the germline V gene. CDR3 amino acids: CASSSLFGTDYGYTF.

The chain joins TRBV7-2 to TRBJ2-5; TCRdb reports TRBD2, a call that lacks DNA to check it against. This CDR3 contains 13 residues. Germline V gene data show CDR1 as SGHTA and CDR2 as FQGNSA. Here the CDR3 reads CASGAGGWETQYF.

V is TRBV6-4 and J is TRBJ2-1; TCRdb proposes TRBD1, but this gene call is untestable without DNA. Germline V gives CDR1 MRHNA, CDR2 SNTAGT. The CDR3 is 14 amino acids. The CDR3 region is CASSHGDGVHEQFF.

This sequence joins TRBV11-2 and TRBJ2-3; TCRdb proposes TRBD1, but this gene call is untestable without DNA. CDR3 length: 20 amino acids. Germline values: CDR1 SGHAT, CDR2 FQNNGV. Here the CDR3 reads CASSPRRDRLNRSLPDTQYF.

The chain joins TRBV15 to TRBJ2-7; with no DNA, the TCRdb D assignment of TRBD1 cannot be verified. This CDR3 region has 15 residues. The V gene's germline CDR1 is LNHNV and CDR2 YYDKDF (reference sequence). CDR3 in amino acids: CATSRDSGTKYEQYF. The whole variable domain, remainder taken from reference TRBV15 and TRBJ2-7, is DAMVIQNPRYQVTQFGKPVTLSCSQTLNHNVMYWYQQKSSQAPKLLFHYYDKDFNNEADTPDNFQSRRPNTSFCFLDIRSPGLGDTAMYLCATSRDSGTKYEQYFGPGTRLTVT.

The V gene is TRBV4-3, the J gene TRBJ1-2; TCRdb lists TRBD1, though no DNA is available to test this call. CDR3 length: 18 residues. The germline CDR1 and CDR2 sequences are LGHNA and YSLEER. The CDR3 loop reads CASSQDLNRGDSNYGYTF.

CDR3 sequence reads: CSVRSRAGGETQYF. This chain connects TRBV29-1 to TRBJ2-5; there is no DNA to check the TCRdb D call of TRBD2. The length of the CDR3 is 14 residues. Germline CDR1 is SQVTM and CDR2 is ANQGSEA.

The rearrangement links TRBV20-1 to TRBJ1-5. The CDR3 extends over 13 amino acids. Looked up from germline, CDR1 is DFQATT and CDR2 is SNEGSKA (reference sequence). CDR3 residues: CSARPRTDQPQHF.

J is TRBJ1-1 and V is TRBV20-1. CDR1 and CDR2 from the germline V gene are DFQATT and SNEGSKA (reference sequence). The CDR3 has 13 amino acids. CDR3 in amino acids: CSARDLRVSEAFF.

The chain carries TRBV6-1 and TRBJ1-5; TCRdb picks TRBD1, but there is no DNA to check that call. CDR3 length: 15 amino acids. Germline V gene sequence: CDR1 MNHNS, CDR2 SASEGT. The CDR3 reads CASRPKGDSNQPQHF.

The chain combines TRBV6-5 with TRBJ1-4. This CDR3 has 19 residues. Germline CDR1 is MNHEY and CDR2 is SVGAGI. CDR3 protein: CASSYSGPRQGSTNEKLFF.

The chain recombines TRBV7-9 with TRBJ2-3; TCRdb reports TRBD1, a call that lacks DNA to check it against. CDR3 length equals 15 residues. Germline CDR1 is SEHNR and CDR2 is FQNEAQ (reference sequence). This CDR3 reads CASSQQTGDVDTQYF.

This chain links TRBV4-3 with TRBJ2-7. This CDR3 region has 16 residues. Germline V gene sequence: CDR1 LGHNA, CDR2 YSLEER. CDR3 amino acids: CASSQDPQVSSYEQYF.

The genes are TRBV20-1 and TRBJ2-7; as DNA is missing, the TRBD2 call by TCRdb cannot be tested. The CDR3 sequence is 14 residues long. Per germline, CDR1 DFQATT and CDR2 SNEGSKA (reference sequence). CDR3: CSARERPLTYEQYF.

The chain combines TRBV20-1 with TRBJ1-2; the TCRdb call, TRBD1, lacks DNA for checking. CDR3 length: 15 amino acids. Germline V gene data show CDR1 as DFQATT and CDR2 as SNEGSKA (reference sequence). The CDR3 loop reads CTTDTLTTGSYGYTF.

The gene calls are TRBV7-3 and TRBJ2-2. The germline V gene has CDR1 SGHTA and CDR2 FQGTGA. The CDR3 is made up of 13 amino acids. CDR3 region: CASSQPYTGELIF. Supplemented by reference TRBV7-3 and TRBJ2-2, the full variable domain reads GAGVSQTPSNKVTEKGKYVELRCDPISGHTALYWYRQSLGQGPEFLIYFQGTGAADDSGLPNDRFFAVRPEGSVSTLKIQRTERGDSAVYLCASSQPYTGELIFGEGSRLTVL.

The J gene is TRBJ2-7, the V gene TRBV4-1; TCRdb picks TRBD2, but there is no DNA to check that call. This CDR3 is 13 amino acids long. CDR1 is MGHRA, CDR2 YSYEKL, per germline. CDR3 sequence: CASSQGRASEQYF.

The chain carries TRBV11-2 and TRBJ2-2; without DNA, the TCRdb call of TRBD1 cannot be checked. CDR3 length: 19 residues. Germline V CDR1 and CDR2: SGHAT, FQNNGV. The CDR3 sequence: CASSTMYRGGAKMAGELFF.

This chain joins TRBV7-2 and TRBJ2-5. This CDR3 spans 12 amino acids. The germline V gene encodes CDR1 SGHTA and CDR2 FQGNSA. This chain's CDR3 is CASSSSAGYQYF.

The CDR3 here is CASSLADAGNTIYF. The rearrangement uses TRBV5-1 and TRBJ1-3. This CDR3 spans 14 amino acids. The V gene's germline CDR1 is SGHRS and CDR2 YFSETQ.

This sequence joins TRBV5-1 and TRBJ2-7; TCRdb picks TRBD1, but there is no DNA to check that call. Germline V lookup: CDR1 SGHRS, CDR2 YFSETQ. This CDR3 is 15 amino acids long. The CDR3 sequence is CASRQDSGGAYEQYF.

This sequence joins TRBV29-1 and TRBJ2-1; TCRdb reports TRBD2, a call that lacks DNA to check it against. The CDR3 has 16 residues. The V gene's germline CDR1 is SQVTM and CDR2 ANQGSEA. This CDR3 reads CSVPEGFSRGYNEQFF.